This T cell receptor beta chain originates from a study of CD8 T cells in Susac syndrome. Germline loops: CDR1 SGHDN, CDR2 FVKESK. The CDR3 is 14 amino acids. Trimming left V 6 bases short and J 10 bases short, with 18 bases between. The authors reverse transcribed roughly 0.5 to 1 ug RNA with random hexamers. TCRdb redid the calling of the immunoSEQ multiplex PCR reads with MiXCR, one entry per CDR3 protein. The sample includes about 240,000 distinct CDR3 sequences, 90% to 96% of them seen just once. The sample consisted of CD4+ T cells from PBMCs. This chain connects TRBV14 to TRBJ2-2, with a tentative D call TRBD1 (6 bases). This sequence originates from a human donor with Susac syndrome. CDR3 DNA: TGTGCCAGCAGTCTAATCCCCGGACAGTCGGAGCTGTTTTTT. It yields the protein CASSLIPGQSELFF.